This TCR beta chain originates from a study of shared clonotypes between healthy human individuals. About the study: Donor composition was two women and a few men, aged 18 to 49.

Germline V gene lookup returns CDR1 MNHNY and CDR2 SVGAGI (reference sequence). The CDR3 is made up of 13 amino acids. Trimming cost V 6 bases and J 4 bases, with 10 bases left between them. Into CD45RA+ naive and CD45RA-negative memory subsets, the CD4+ cells were split. Remarks on this clone: What it binds is not known. Other DNA variants within this sample encode the same CDR3.

The study, taken as a whole, reports: Non-shared clonotypes were found to have lower generation probabilities than the clonotypes that were shared by all four of the sorted-subset donors.

Approximately 200 ng DNA, 25,000 to 35,000 T cell genomes, went into each sorted-subset replicate PCR. Using immunoSEQ multiplex PCR, the repertoire was profiled, and TCRdb retains in-frame clones only, with some absent. The sample records 1,100,000 or so clones, more than 75% being singletons. The chain has TRBV6-6 and TRBJ1-3; D is unclear. The clonotype was recovered from a man aged 18 to 35 in good health. Some clones in this sample may be carry-over from other donors' samples. Material for sequencing was memory CD4+ T cells from PBMCs. Subset denoted: CD45RA-negative fraction. CDR3 sequence: CASSLGPGNTIYF. Here the CDR3 DNA reads TGTGCCAGCAGCCTCGGACCAGGAAACACCATATATTTT.